This T cell receptor beta chain is drawn from a study of blood T cell repertoires in COVID-19. About the study: Samples of COVID-19 (acute and convalescent) were obtained from the United States, Italy and Spain. PBMCs, B-cell-depleted T cells, or T cells were the source of the cDNA or gDNA that made up the material.

Methods used by the authors: Nucleated cell number was recorded as an estimate derived from reference gene primer amplification. The repertoire was sequenced with immunoSEQ multiplex PCR; TCRdb's copy has only in-frame clones and lacks some. V and J calls and clone size follow that table, whereas D and trimming were derived from the DNA. Of 150,000 to 200,000 clones in the sample, just over 90% were seen once. The CDR3 loop spans 17 amino acids. With 2 bases removed from V and 4 bases from J, the gap between germline ends came to 17 bases. Germline CDR1 and CDR2: LNHDA and SQIVND (reference sequence).

Material for sequencing was peripheral blood. The genes are TRBV19 and TRBJ2-2, with D perhaps matching TRBD1 (6 bases). The sequence was collected from a woman in her fifties or sixties with COVID-19, enrolled during active disease. The CDR3 region is CASSITWGPSSTGELFF. The CDR3 DNA sequence: TGTGCCAGTAGTATAACCTGGGGGCCATCTAGCACCGGGGAGCTGTTTTTT. Looking up the rest from reference TRBV19 and TRBJ2-2 gives the full variable domain: DGGITQSPKYLFRKEGQNVTLSCEQNLNHDAMYWYRQDPGQGLRLIYYSQIVNDFQKGDIAEGYSVSREKKESFPLTVTSAQKNPTAFYLCASSITWGPSSTGELFFGEGSRLTVL.